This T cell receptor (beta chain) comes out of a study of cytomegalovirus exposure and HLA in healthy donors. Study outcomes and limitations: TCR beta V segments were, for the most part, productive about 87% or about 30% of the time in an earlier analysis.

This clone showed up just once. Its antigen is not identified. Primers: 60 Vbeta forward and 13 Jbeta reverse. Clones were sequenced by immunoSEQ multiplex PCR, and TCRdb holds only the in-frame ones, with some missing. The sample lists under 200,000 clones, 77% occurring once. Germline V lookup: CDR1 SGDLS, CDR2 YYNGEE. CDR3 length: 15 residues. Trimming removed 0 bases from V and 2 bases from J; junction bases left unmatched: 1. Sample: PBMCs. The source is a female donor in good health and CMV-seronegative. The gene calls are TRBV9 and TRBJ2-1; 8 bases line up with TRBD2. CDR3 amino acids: CASSVEGLAYNEQFF. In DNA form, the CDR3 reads TGTGCCAGCAGCGTAGAGGGACTAGCCTACAATGAGCAGTTCTTC.